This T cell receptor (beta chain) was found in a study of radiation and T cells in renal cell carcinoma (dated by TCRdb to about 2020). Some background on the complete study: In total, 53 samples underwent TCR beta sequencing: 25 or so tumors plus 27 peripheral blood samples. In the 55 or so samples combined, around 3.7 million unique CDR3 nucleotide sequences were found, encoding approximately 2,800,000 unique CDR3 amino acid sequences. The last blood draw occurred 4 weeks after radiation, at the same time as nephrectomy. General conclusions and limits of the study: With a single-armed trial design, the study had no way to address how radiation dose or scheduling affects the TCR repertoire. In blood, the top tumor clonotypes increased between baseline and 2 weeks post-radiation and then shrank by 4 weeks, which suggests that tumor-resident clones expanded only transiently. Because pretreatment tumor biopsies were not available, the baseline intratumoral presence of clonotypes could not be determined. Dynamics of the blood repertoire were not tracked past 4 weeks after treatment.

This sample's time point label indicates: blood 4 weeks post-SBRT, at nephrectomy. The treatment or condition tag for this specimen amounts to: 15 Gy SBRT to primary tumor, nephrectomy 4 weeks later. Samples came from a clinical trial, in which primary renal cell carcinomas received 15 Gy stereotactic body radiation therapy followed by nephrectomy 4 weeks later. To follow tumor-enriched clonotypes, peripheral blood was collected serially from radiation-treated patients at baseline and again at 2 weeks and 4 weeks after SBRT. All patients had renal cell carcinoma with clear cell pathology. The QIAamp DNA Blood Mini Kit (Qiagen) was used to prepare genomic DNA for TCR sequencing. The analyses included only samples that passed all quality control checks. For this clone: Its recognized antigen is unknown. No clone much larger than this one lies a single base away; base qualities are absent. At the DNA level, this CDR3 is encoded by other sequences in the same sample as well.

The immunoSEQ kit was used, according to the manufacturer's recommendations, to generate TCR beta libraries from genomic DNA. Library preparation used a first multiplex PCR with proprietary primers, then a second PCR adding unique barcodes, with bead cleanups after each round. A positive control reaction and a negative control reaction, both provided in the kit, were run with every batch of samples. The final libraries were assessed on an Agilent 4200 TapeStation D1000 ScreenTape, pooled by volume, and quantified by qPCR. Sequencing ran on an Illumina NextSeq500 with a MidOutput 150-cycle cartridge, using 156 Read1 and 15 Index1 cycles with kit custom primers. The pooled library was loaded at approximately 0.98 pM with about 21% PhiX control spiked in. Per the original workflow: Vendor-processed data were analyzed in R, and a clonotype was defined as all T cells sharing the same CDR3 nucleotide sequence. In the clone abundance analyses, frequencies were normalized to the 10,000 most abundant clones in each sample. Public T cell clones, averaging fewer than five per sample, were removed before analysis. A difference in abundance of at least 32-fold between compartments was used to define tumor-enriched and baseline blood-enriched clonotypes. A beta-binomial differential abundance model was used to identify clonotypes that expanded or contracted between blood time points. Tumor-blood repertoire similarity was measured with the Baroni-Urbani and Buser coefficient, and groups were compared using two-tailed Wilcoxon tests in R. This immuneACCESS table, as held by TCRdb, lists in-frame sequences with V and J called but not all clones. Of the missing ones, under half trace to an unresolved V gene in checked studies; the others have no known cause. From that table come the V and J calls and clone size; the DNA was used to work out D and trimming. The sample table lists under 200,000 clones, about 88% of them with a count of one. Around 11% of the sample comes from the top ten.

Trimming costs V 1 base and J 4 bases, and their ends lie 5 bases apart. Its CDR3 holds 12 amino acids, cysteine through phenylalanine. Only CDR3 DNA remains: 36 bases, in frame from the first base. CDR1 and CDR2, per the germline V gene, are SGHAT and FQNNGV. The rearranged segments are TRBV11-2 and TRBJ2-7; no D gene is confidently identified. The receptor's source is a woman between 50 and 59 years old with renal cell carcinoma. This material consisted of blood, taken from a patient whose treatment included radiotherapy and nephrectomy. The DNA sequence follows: TGTGCCAGCAGCTTAGGTAGTTACGAGCAGTACTTC. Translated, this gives CASSLGSYEQYF.